What follows is one T cell receptor beta chain and its context. The source of the sample is a study of blood T cell repertoires in COVID-19. For the study at large: The cDNA or gDNA used as material had been derived from T cells, B-cell-depleted T cells, or PBMCs.

Clones were read by immunoSEQ multiplex PCR, and TCRdb kept only the in-frame ones, dropping some. The repertoire consists of just under 40,000 clones, with 79% occurring once and the leading ten covering over 20%. This CDR3 comprises 15 residues. Germline V gene sequence: CDR1 MNHEY, CDR2 SVGAGI. The V end lost 1 base, the J end lost 8 bases, and 14 bases lay between the germline ends. The specimen sequenced was peripheral blood. This chain links TRBV6-5 with TRBJ2-2, with D perhaps TRBD2 (5 bases). The clonotype comes from a man aged 70-80 years with acute or convalescent COVID-19. The CDR3 here is CASSYWRADSGELFF. The CDR3 nucleotides are TGTGCCAGCAGTTACTGGCGGGCGGATTCAGGGGAGCTGTTTTTT.